This T cell receptor (beta chain) was profiled in a study of CD8 T cells in ankylosing spondylitis. With regard to this clonotype: The antigen remains unidentified.

Molecular-barcoded quantitative 5'-RACE produced these TCR beta libraries. TCRdb reprocessed the 5' RACE reads with MiXCR, giving one entry per CDR3 protein. This table holds around 480,000 distinct CDR3 sequences, over 15% found once. V shed 2 bases and J 0 bases; nucleotides not matched to a gene: 4. The CDR3 has 16 residues. CDR1 and CDR2 (germline): SGHDT, YYEEEE. General observations from the study: Disease-linked clones reportedly showed significant enrichment in matched ankylosing spondylitis synovial fluid. Those disease-linked clones were CD8+; they were also relatively rare in peripheral blood. Characteristic of ankylosing spondylitis blood, it appeared, was a TCR beta motif comprising eight highly homologous variants. Previous work reported some of these motif variants in the synovial fluid and blood of reactive arthritis.

This TCR came from a male donor with ankylosing spondylitis. The sample comprised blood, either unsorted or a sorted T cell fraction (not recorded which). This rearrangement joins TRBV5-6 to TRBJ2-2; 7 bases are a match to TRBD1. The CDR3 DNA follows: TGTGCCAGCAGCTTAGGACAGGCCCCGAACACCGGGGAGCTGTTTTTT. Amino acid sequence: CASSLGQAPNTGELFF.